These 20 T cell receptor beta chains came from one sample sequenced in a study of beta chain features in type 1 diabetes. The whole isolated RNA underwent reverse transcription, so sequencing captured expressed TCRB transcripts. TCRdb's table, derived via immunoSEQ multiplex PCR, lists solely in-frame clones and lacks some. Among 120,000 to 150,000 clones listed, about 10% were seen once. Sequenced: naive CD4+ T cells from blood. These receptors all come from a man aged 18-30 years in good health.

This chain uses TRBV5-8 with TRBJ1-2; D gene uncertain. The CDR3 extends over 10 amino acids. Germline CDR1 is SGHTS and CDR2 is YDEGEE. V gave up 4 bases and J gave up 7 bases, with 5 bases separating them. CDR3 nucleotide sequence: TGTGCCAGCAGCCTCCTTGGCTACACCTTC. Its translation: CASSLLGYTF. The entire variable domain, with the rest obtained from reference TRBV5-8 and TRBJ1-2, is as follows: EAGVTQSPTHLIKTRGQQATLRCSPISGHTSVYWYQQALGLGLQFLLWYDEGEERNRGNFPPRFSGRQFPNYSSELNVNALELEDSALYLCASSLLGYTFGSGTRLTVV.

This clone was seen more than once but under ten times. The chain couples TRBV9 to TRBJ2-7; a possible D gene is TRBD2 (7 bases). Germline CDR1 is SGDLS and CDR2 is YYNGEE. This CDR3 has 15 amino acids. Trimming removed 3 bases from V and 4 bases from J, with 17 bases in between. The CDR3 coding sequence is TGTGCCAGCAGCGCCGGAGAGGGGGGGCGGTACGAGCAGTACTTC. As protein: CASSAGEGGRYEQYF.

This chain uses TRBV5-1 with TRBJ2-1, with TRBD1 as a possible D gene (5 bases). This CDR3 spans 13 amino acids. The germline V and J ends were trimmed by 2 bases and 9 bases, with 12 bases remaining between them. In germline, CDR1 is SGHRS, CDR2 YFSETQ. CDR3 residues: CASSLGVATEQFF. The CDR3 nucleotides read TGCGCCAGCAGCTTAGGGGTTGCGACTGAGCAGTTCTTC.

This clone was observed many times. The chain uses TRBV30 and TRBJ2-1, with D possibly matching TRBD2 (5 bases). The ends were cut back, 0 bases at V and 4 bases at J, with 10 bases in the middle. CDR1 is GTSNPN, CDR2 SVGIG, per germline (reference sequence). This CDR3 contains 14 residues. As DNA, the CDR3 is TGTGCCTGGAGTGTACTAGGGCAGTACAATGAGCAGTTCTTC. This sequence encodes CAWSVLGQYNEQFF.

This clone was observed many times. This chain connects TRBV6-6 to TRBJ2-7, with 11 bases lining up with TRBD1. The germline gives CDR1 MNHNY, CDR2 SVGAGI (reference sequence). Trimming cost V 5 bases and J 3 bases; bases outside gene matches: 3. The CDR3 has 14 amino acids. The DNA for the CDR3 is TGTGCCAGCAGTATGGGACAGGGGGGCTACGAGCAGTACTTC. This sequence encodes CASSMGQGGYEQYF.

The sample holds a few counts of this clone. The chain couples TRBV11-2 to TRBJ2-7, with TRBD1 as a possible D gene (5 bases). CDR1 SGHAT and CDR2 FQNNGV come from the germline V gene. Trimming removed 5 bases at V and 3 bases at J, with 23 bases between. CDR3 length: 17 amino acids. CDR3 residues: CASSHWGSRQNFYEQYF. The CDR3 coding sequence is TGTGCCAGCAGCCATTGGGGATCGAGACAGAATTTCTACGAGCAGTACTTC.

This clone came up a few times. This chain joins TRBV30 and TRBJ2-5, with TRBD1 identical over 7 bases. The J segment lost 3 bases and the V segment lost 0 bases, leaving 4 bases of the junction unmatched. CDR3 size: 14 residues. Germline V CDR1 and CDR2: GTSNPN, SVGIG (reference sequence). The CDR3 DNA sequence: TGTGCCTGGAGTGTACAGGGGACAGAAGAGACCCAGTACTTC. It encodes CAWSVQGTEETQYF.

The CDR3 DNA follows: TGTGCCAGCAGCTTATCCCTGGGTGGGAGAGAGACCCAGTACTTC. Translating gives CASSLSLGGRETQYF. The chain is built from TRBV11-2 and TRBJ2-5, with D possibly being TRBD2 (5 bases). Trimming took off 2 bases at V and 4 bases at J, with 14 bases between the two ends. In germline, CDR1 is SGHAT, CDR2 FQNNGV. This CDR3 has 15 residues.

This chain links TRBV7-2 with TRBJ1-3; D gene uncertain. Germline V gives CDR1 SGHTA, CDR2 FQGNSA. The CDR3 runs 15 residues. V was cut by 3 bases and J by 0 bases, with 9 bases left in between. This chain's CDR3 is CASSFLGFSGNTIYF. For the CDR3, the DNA is TGTGCCAGCAGCTTCCTAGGATTCTCTGGAAACACCATATATTTT.

This clone was seen a few times. The chain links TRBV2 to TRBJ1-1; D is possibly TRBD1 (5 bases). The V gene lost 6 bases and the J gene lost 2 bases, with 10 bases spanning the gap. The CDR3 is 13 amino acids. Germline V gene sequence: CDR1 SNHLY, CDR2 FYNNEI. The CDR3 DNA sequence: TGTGCCAGCAGCAGTCAGGGAAACACTGAAGCTTTCTTT. Translation gives CASSSQGNTEAFF.

This clone appeared a few times. The junction does not match germline at one end; this may be a read error. This chain links TRBV7-8 with TRBJ2-1; D not certain. CDR1 and CDR2 from the germline V gene are SGHVS and FQNEAQ. There are 14 residues in the CDR3. DNA of the CDR3: TGTGCCAGCAGCCGAGAAATTACCGCAAATGGGCAGTTCTTC. As protein: CASSREITANGQFF. The variable domain in full, with the rest retrieved from reference TRBV7-8 and TRBJ2-1, is GAGVSQSPRYKVAKRGQDVALRCDPISGHVSLFWYQQALGQGPEFLTYFQNEAQLDKSGLPSDRFFAERPEGSVSTLKIQRTQQEDSAVYLCASSREITANGQFFGPGTRLTVL.

This CDR3 reads CASSYPGINEQFF. The CDR3 DNA is TGTGCCAGCAGTTATCCGGGGATCAATGAGCAGTTCTTC. The chain employs TRBV6-6 and TRBJ2-1, with D maybe TRBD2 (5 bases). V gave up 3 bases and J gave up 6 bases, with 9 bases separating them. The CDR3 extends over 13 amino acids. The germline V gene encodes CDR1 MNHNY and CDR2 SVGAGI (reference sequence).

The chain is built from TRBV7-9 and TRBJ1-6, with D maybe TRBD1 (5 bases). Deletions cut 5 bases from V and 8 bases from J, with 19 bases between. This CDR3 contains 16 residues. Germline loops: CDR1 SEHNR, CDR2 FQNEAQ (reference sequence). The CDR3 protein is CASSARGVGTHSPLHF. In DNA, the CDR3 is TGTGCCAGCAGCGCCCGCGGGGTCGGGACTCATTCACCCCTCCACTTT.

This clone turned up a few times. The chain joins TRBV5-1 to TRBJ1-2; 7 bases are a match to TRBD1. J lost 4 bases, V lost 8 bases, and 11 bases had no gene match. The germline V gene has CDR1 SGHRS and CDR2 YFSETQ. This CDR3 has 14 residues. The CDR3 coding sequence is TGCGCCAGTTTCAACCTGGGACAGCTCTATGGCTACACCTTC. It encodes CASFNLGQLYGYTF. Supplemented by reference TRBV5-1 and TRBJ1-2, the full variable domain reads KAGVTQTPRYLIKTRGQQVTLSCSPISGHRSVSWYQQTPGQGLQFLFEYFSETQRNKGNFPGRFSGRQFSNSRSEMNVSTLELGDSALYLCASFNLGQLYGYTFGSGTRLTVV.

The table lists this clone with many counts. The chain recombines TRBV18 with TRBJ2-7, with 8 positions matching TRBD2. The ends lost 2 bases at V and 0 bases at J; junction bases unmatched: 3. Looked up from germline, CDR1 is KGHSH and CDR2 is LQKENI. This CDR3 has 15 residues. CDR3 loop: CASSPERGSSYEQYF. CDR3 DNA: TGTGCCAGCTCACCAGAGCGGGGGAGCTCCTACGAGCAGTACTTC.

The rearrangement joins TRBV4-3 to TRBJ1-1; TRBD1 is a possible D gene (5 bases). Germline lookup yields CDR1 LGHNA and CDR2 YSLEER. V lost 0 bases and J 10 bases, leaving 12 bases between the germline ends. This CDR3 contains 13 residues. The CDR3 nucleotides read TGCGCCAGCAGCCAAGAGCCGGGACTGGGAGCTTTCTTT. Amino acids: CASSQEPGLGAFF.

The CDR3: CASSWPQAGEKLFF. CDR3 DNA sequence: TGTGCCAGCAGTTGGCCCCAGGCGGGCGAAAAACTGTTTTTT. The gene calls are TRBV6-6 and TRBJ1-4; no definite D call. The CDR3 covers 14 residues. Trimming pared 4 bases from V and 8 bases from J, leaving 14 bases between. Germline V gene sequence: CDR1 MNHNY, CDR2 SVGAGI (reference sequence).

The chain couples TRBV7-2 to TRBJ2-3, with 11 positions matching TRBD2. V lost 7 bases and J lost 1; bases outside the gene matches: 4. From germline, CDR1 is SGHTA and CDR2 FQGNSA. CDR3 size: 15 residues. The CDR3 sequence is CASTRLAGRTDTQYF. CDR3 coding DNA: TGTGCCAGCACCCGACTAGCGGGGCGCACAGATACGCAGTATTTT.

This clone was observed a few times. The chain employs TRBV5-1 and TRBJ2-2; 8 nucleotides match TRBD1. J lost 5 bases, V lost 4 bases, and 7 bases had no gene match. The germline CDR1 and CDR2 sequences are SGHRS and YFSETQ. The CDR3 contains 15 residues. The CDR3 is CASSPGQGGTGELFF. The CDR3 DNA sequence: TGCGCCAGCAGCCCCGGACAGGGCGGAACCGGGGAGCTGTTTTTT.

The chain carries TRBV7-2 and TRBJ2-7, with D uncertain. V lost 2 bases and J lost 0, with 11 bases in between. Germline loops: CDR1 SGHTA, CDR2 FQGNSA. The CDR3 length is 15 residues. The CDR3 DNA reads as TGTGCCAGCAGCTTATACACGGCTAGCTCCTACGAGCAGTACTTC. Protein sequence: CASSLYTASSYEQYF.